Described below is a single T cell receptor (beta chain) sequence and its context. The same CDR3 can be traced to other DNA sequences in this sample. Sorting of CD4+ naive, central memory, regulatory and stem cell-like memory cells was performed via CD45RO/CCR7/CD25/CD127/CD95/CD27. The sample originates from a study of beta chain features in type 1 diabetes. Germline values: CDR1 SGHTA, CDR2 FQGNSA. The CDR3 runs to 14 residues. The V gene end was trimmed by 3 bases and the J gene end by 2 bases; junction bases not matched to a gene: 1. The whole isolated RNA underwent reverse transcription, so sequencing captured expressed TCRB transcripts. Generated by immunoSEQ multiplex PCR, the TCRdb table keeps only in-frame clones and is missing some. The sample yields under 900,000 clones, 15% to 20% seen once.

This chain connects TRBV7-2 to TRBJ1-2; TRBD1 aligns across 9 bases. The receptor comes from a woman aged 18-29 years in good health. Input material: naive CD4+ T cells from blood. The CDR3 bases are TGTGCCAGCAGCTTGGGACAGGGCAACTATGGCTACACCTTC. Protein: CASSLGQGNYGYTF.